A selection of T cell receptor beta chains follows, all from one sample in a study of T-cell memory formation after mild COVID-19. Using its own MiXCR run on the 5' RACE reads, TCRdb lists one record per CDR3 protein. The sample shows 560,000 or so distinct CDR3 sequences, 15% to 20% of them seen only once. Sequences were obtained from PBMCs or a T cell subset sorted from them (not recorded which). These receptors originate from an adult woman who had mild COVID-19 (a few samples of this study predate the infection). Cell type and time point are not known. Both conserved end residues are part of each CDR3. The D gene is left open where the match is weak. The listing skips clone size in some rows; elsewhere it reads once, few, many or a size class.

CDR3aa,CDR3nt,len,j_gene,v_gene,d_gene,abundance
CASSPSEKDREAFF,TGTGCCAGCTCACCCAGCGAGAAGGACAGGGAAGCTTTCTTT,14,TRBJ1-1,TRBV18,TRBD1,few
CASTLQGASDTQYF,TGTGCCAGCACCTTACAGGGGGCGTCGGATACGCAGTATTTT,14,TRBJ2-3,TRBV7-8,TRBD1,-
CAWSVGTVRQPQHF,TGTGCCTGGAGTGTAGGGACGGTTAGACAGCCCCAGCATTTT,14,TRBJ1-5,TRBV30,-,-
CASSLGLADSTDTQYF,TGTGCCAGCAGCTTGGGACTAGCGGACTCCACAGATACGCAGTATTTT,16,TRBJ2-3,TRBV7-9,TRBD2,-
CSAVRGETTGELFF,TGCAGTGCCGTGAGGGGGGAGACCACCGGGGAGCTGTTTTTT,14,TRBJ2-2,TRBV20-1,-,-
CASSEALLSIYEQYF,TGTGCCAGCAGTGAAGCGCTCCTATCAATTTACGAGCAGTACTTC,15,TRBJ2-7,TRBV2,-,-
CSVEGGARADTQYF,TGCAGCGTGGAAGGGGGTGCCCGCGCCGATACGCAGTATTTT,14,TRBJ2-3,TRBV29-1,-,-
CASSLGVVTEAFF,TGTGCCAGCAGTTTGGGGGTTGTCACTGAAGCTTTCTTT,13,TRBJ1-1,TRBV6-2/TRBV6-3,-,-
CASRTGGKTDTQYF,TGTGCCAGCAGGACAGGAGGAAAGACAGATACGCAGTATTTT,14,TRBJ2-3,TRBV6-1,-,-
CASSRPLRYGYTF,TGTGCCAGCAGCCGCCCCCTACGCTATGGCTACACCTTC,13,TRBJ1-2,TRBV5-6,-,-
CASRKGESGNQPQHF,TGTGCCAGTAGGAAGGGTGAGAGTGGCAATCAGCCCCAGCATTTT,15,TRBJ1-5,TRBV19,-,few
CASSEYVGNEQYF,TGTGCCAGCAGTGAATATGTGGGGAACGAGCAGTACTTC,13,TRBJ2-7,TRBV25-1,-,many
CASSQERGGGYTF,TGTGCCAGCAGCCAAGAACGGGGGGGCGGCTACACCTTC,13,TRBJ1-2,TRBV4-2,-,-
CSALIRGEAFF,TGCAGTGCTTTAATCCGGGGTGAAGCTTTCTTT,11,TRBJ1-1,TRBV20-1,-,-
CASSLGQGDYNEQFF,TGCGCCAGCAGCCTGGGACAGGGGGATTACAATGAGCAGTTCTTC,15,TRBJ2-1,TRBV5-1,TRBD1,-
CASSVLRLNIGEQFF,TGTGCCAGCAGCGTATTGCGACTAAACATCGGTGAGCAGTTCTTC,15,TRBJ2-1,TRBV11-2,-,-
CASSLSTSGRSYNEQFF,TGCGCCAGCAGCTTGTCGACTAGCGGGAGGTCCTACAATGAGCAGTTCTTC,17,TRBJ2-1,TRBV5-1,TRBD2,-
CASSDTLRAEAFF,TGTGCCAGCAGCGACACCCTGCGAGCTGAAGCTTTCTTT,13,TRBJ1-1,TRBV5-4,-,few
CASSPRDRGNSPLHF,TGTGCCAGCTCACCCCGGGACAGGGGTAATTCACCCCTCCACTTT,15,TRBJ1-6,TRBV18,TRBD1,-
CSARDLDGGYTF,TGCAGTGCTAGAGATCTCGACGGTGGCTACACCTTC,12,TRBJ1-2,TRBV20-1,-,-
CASSLGAYEQYF,TGCGCCAGCAGCTTGGGGGCCTACGAGCAGTACTTC,12,TRBJ2-7,TRBV7-8,-,many
CASLGQKGGNQPQHF,TGTGCCAGCTTGGGGCAGAAGGGTGGCAATCAGCCCCAGCATTTT,15,TRBJ1-5,TRBV6-6,-,-
CASSLEVAGVTFF,TGTGCCAGCAGCTTAGAGGTAGCGGGAGTAACGTTCTTC,13,TRBJ2-1,TRBV7-9,TRBD2,-
CASSQGATETQYF,TGTGCCAGCAGCCAGGGGGCGACGGAGACCCAGTACTTC,13,TRBJ2-5,TRBV7-7,TRBD1,-
CASTLGSGEQYF,TGTGCCAGCACCCTGGGTAGCGGCGAGCAGTACTTC,12,TRBJ2-7,TRBV12-3/TRBV12-4,-,few
CGARTSSYNEQFF,TGTGGAGCCAGAACGAGCTCCTACAATGAGCAGTTCTTC,13,TRBJ2-1,TRBV6-6,-,-
CASSPNGLAARGGAQYF,TGTGCCAGCAGCCCAAACGGCCTAGCGGCCCGGGGGGGGGCCCAGTACTTC,17,TRBJ2-5,TRBV7-8,TRBD2,-
CASSETTGQGTNTIYF,TGTGCCAGCAGTGAAACGACGGGACAGGGAACCAACACCATATATTTT,16,TRBJ1-3,TRBV2,TRBD1,few
CASSLAPASGSLKNIQYF,TGCGCCAGCAGCTTGGCACCGGCTAGCGGGAGCTTGAAAAACATTCAGTACTTC,18,TRBJ2-4,TRBV5-1,TRBD2,-
CASSLTGGRGYTF,TGTGCCAGCAGTTTGACAGGGGGCAGAGGCTACACCTTC,13,TRBJ1-2,TRBV6-5,TRBD1,-
CASSLTVNNQPQHF,TGCGCCAGCAGCTTAACAGTAAACAATCAGCCCCAGCATTTT,14,TRBJ1-5,TRBV4-1,-,-
CASSLDPNPGPYGYTF,TGTGCCAGCAGCTTAGATCCGAATCCCGGCCCCTATGGCTACACCTTC,16,TRBJ1-2,TRBV7-6,-,-
CASSRGGGRKAEAFF,TGTGCCAGCAGCCGGGGCGGGGGGCGAAAGGCTGAAGCTTTCTTT,15,TRBJ1-1,TRBV21-1,-,few
CASSEGRTMNTEAFF,TGTGCCAGCAGTGAAGGTCGTACAATGAACACTGAAGCTTTCTTT,15,TRBJ1-1,TRBV2,-,few
CASSSGAGDLDEQFF,TGTGCCAGCAGTTCCGGAGCGGGAGATTTGGATGAGCAGTTCTTC,15,TRBJ2-1,TRBV12-3/TRBV12-4,TRBD2,few
CASSRGGTYNEQFF,TGTGCCAGCAGCCGAGGGGGGACCTACAATGAGCAGTTCTTC,14,TRBJ2-1,TRBV7-3,-,few
CASSSSYGLAIRF,TGTGCCAGCAGCTCCTCGTACGGACTAGCGATACGCTTC,13,TRBJ2-5,TRBV7-2,TRBD2,-
CASSQEVPYEQYF,TGCGCCAGCAGCCAAGAGGTCCCCTACGAGCAGTACTTC,13,TRBJ2-7,TRBV4-1,-,few
CASSFAGVDGETQYF,TGTGCCAGCAGTTTCGCCGGGGTTGATGGGGAGACCCAGTACTTC,15,TRBJ2-5,TRBV12-3/TRBV12-4,-,-
CSVEGPGGGKFF,TGCAGCGTTGAAGGCCCTGGGGGCGGGAAGTTCTTC,12,TRBJ2-1,TRBV29-1,-,few
CASSSRHLTDTQYF,TGTGCCAGCAGCTCGAGACATCTTACAGATACGCAGTATTTT,14,TRBJ2-3,TRBV7-8,-,few
CSARVPLTSGINNEQFF,TGCAGTGCTAGAGTCCCCCTCACTAGCGGAATTAACAATGAGCAGTTCTTC,17,TRBJ2-1,TRBV20-1,TRBD2,once
CASSLGGGESNTEAFF,TGTGCCAGCAGCTTAGGTGGTGGAGAGAGTAACACTGAAGCTTTCTTT,16,TRBJ1-1,TRBV7-2,-,-
CASSPSDSLEKNIQYF,TGTGCCAGCAGCCCCTCGGACAGTCTGGAGAAAAACATTCAGTACTTT,16,TRBJ2-4,TRBV7-9,-,-
CASSGLGGLGSLQGWKRRTEAFF,TGCGCCAGCAGCGGGCTGGGCGGTTTAGGGAGTTTGCAGGGGTGGAAGAGGAGGACTGAAGCTTTCTTT,23,TRBJ1-1,TRBV5-1,-,few
CSARDSRGLSYEQYF,TGCAGTGCTAGAGATTCCCGGGGACTATCCTACGAGCAGTACTTC,15,TRBJ2-7,TRBV20-1,TRBD2,few